Following are 27 T cell receptor beta chains from one sample sequenced in a study of blood T cell repertoires in COVID-19. Profiling relied on immunoSEQ multiplex PCR, and the TCRdb table lists in-frame clones only, not all of them. There are approximately 69,000 clones in the sample; roughly 82% occur only once, and 1.8% lies in the top ten. Sequenced sample: peripheral blood. The receptor set was obtained from a woman aged 60-70 years with acute or convalescent COVID-19.

The chain combines TRBV29-1 with TRBJ1-3; TRBD1 matches 7 bases. V shed 6 bases, J shed 1 base, and the junction held 0 bases outside the gene matches. The germline V gene encodes CDR1 SQVTM and CDR2 ANQGSEA. This CDR3 region has 12 residues. The CDR3 spells CSVTGSGNTIYF. Here the CDR3 DNA reads TGCAGCGTGACAGGGTCTGGAAACACCATATATTTT.

The CDR3 reads CASSGRGQGAADTQYF. CDR3 DNA: TGTGCCAGCAGCGGACGAGGGCAGGGGGCCGCAGATACGCAGTATTTT. The genes are TRBV7-2 and TRBJ2-3; 8 bases fit TRBD1. The V gene end was trimmed by 5 bases and the J gene end by 4 bases; junction bases not matched to a gene: 11. The CDR3 spans 16 residues. Germline CDR1 SGHTA, CDR2 FQGNSA.

This clone was observed a single time. CDR3 sequence: CASSPVSRGGGTDTQYF. CDR3 sequence (DNA): TGCGCCAGCAGCCCCGTCAGCCGCGGGGGGGGCACAGATACGCAGTATTTT. The gene calls are TRBV4-1 and TRBJ2-3, with 9 positions matching TRBD2. CDR3 size: 17 residues. Trimming removed 4 bases from V and 1 base from J; junction bases left unmatched: 9. Per the germline V gene, CDR1 is MGHRA and CDR2 is YSYEKL.

The chain carries TRBV2 and TRBJ1-4; perhaps TRBD1 as D (6 bases). Germline-derived CDR1 and CDR2 are SNHLY and FYNNEI. V was pared by 4 bases and J by 4 bases, with 22 bases between. CDR3 length: 18 amino acids. The CDR3 coding sequence is TGTGCCAGCAGTGGGGGGCCCCCGAGCCACGGGTATAATGAAAAACTGTTTTTT. It specifies CASSGGPPSHGYNEKLFF.

This clone was seen a few times. This chain uses TRBV5-1 with TRBJ2-1, with a weak D call TRBD2 (5 bases). There are 12 residues in the CDR3. The germline V gene has CDR1 SGHRS and CDR2 YFSETQ. Trimming pared 4 bases from V and 6 bases from J, leaving 8 bases between. CDR3 bases: TGCGCCAGCAGCATAGGACTCAATGAGCAGTTCTTC. This encodes CASSIGLNEQFF.

V is TRBV27 and J is TRBJ2-7; 9 bases align to TRBD2. V lost 3 bases, J lost 6 bases, and 12 bases stayed unmatched. Germline V gives CDR1 MNHEY, CDR2 SMNVEV (reference sequence). CDR3 size: 16 residues. As DNA, the CDR3 is TGTGCCAGCAGTTTGGTTCGGCGGGGGGGCCGCCCCGAGCAGTACTTC. It is translated as CASSLVRRGGRPEQYF.

The chain joins TRBV30 to TRBJ1-6, with D maybe TRBD1 (5 bases). The CDR3 runs to 12 residues. Germline V gene data show CDR1 as GTSNPN and CDR2 as SVGIG (reference sequence). Trimming cost V 2 bases and J 9 bases, with 8 bases left between them. The CDR3 sequence: CAWSPTASPLHF. In nucleotides, the CDR3 is TGTGCCTGGAGTCCGACAGCTTCACCCCTCCACTTT. The full variable domain, with the rest looked up from reference TRBV30 and TRBJ1-6, is SQTIHQWPATLVQPVGSPLSLECTVEGTSNPNLYWYRQAAGRGLQLLFYSVGIGQISSEVPQNLSASRPQDRQFILSSKKLLLSDSGFYLCAWSPTASPLHFGNGTRLTVT.

V gene TRBV10-3 combines with J gene TRBJ1-3; no reliable D call. This CDR3 is built from 12 residues. V was pared by 10 bases and J by 2 bases, with 9 bases between. Germline values: CDR1 ENHRY, CDR2 SYGVKD. The CDR3 DNA reads as TGTGCCAGTCAAGCACCTGGAAACACCATATATTTT. This gives the protein CASQAPGNTIYF.

This clone was seen once. V and J are TRBV6-6 and TRBJ1-5; no firm D call. CDR1 and CDR2 from the germline V gene are MNHNY and SVGAGI (reference sequence). The CDR3 totals 14 residues. Trimming stripped 0 bases from V and 1 base from J, with 4 bases between. The CDR3 protein is CASSYSSSNQPQHF. For the CDR3, the DNA is TGTGCCAGCAGTTACTCGTCGAGCAATCAGCCCCAGCATTTT.

This chain uses TRBV19 with TRBJ1-5; D ambiguous. The CDR3 runs 12 residues. In germline, CDR1 is LNHDA, CDR2 SQIVND (reference sequence). Trimming shortened V by 5 bases and J by 3 bases, and 5 bases separated the two germline ends. The CDR3 DNA sequence: TGTGCCAGTAGTTTCCTCAATCAGCCCCAGCATTTT. Residues: CASSFLNQPQHF.

This clone was recorded only once. CDR3 nucleotides: TGTGCCAGCAGCTTTGGACAGGGACCCTACGAGCAGTACTTC. Translation gives CASSFGQGPYEQYF. The chain is built from TRBV7-9 and TRBJ2-7, with 8 bases identical to TRBD1. The CDR3 runs 14 residues. CDR1 SEHNR and CDR2 FQNEAQ come from the germline V gene (reference sequence). V trimming: 3 bases; J trimming: 2 bases; junction bases outside the gene matches: 3.

The chain uses TRBV15 and TRBJ2-1, with 11 bases lining up with TRBD2. V shed 0 bases and J 2 bases; nucleotides not matched to a gene: 0. The germline V gene has CDR1 LNHNV and CDR2 YYDKDF (reference sequence). This CDR3 region has 16 residues. The CDR3: CATSRETSGAYNEQFF. CDR3 coding DNA: TGTGCCACCAGCAGAGAGACTAGCGGGGCCTACAATGAGCAGTTCTTC. The complete variable domain, with remaining parts taken from reference TRBV15 and TRBJ2-1, reads DAMVIQNPRYQVTQFGKPVTLSCSQTLNHNVMYWYQQKSSQAPKLLFHYYDKDFNNEADTPDNFQSRRPNTSFCFLDIRSPGLGDTAMYLCATSRETSGAYNEQFFGPGTRLTVL.

The V and J genes are TRBV5-1 and TRBJ1-2; 7 bases fit TRBD1. CDR1 is SGHRS, CDR2 YFSETQ, per germline. CDR3 size: 14 residues. V lost 5 bases to trimming and J lost 4 bases; unmatched junction nucleotides: 8. The CDR3 region is CASRLDRALYGYTF. CDR3 nucleotide sequence: TGCGCCAGCAGGTTAGACAGGGCACTCTATGGCTACACCTTC.

The V call is TRBV12-5, the J call TRBJ2-3, with a weak D call TRBD1 (5 bases). Germline CDR1 LGHNT, CDR2 FRNRAP. This CDR3 comprises 16 residues. The V end was cut by 7 bases, the J end by 0 bases, with 17 bases between. CDR3 DNA sequence: TGTGCTAGTGCCCGTGGGGCATTGACTAGCACAGATACGCAGTATTTT. It is translated as CASARGALTSTDTQYF.

The J gene is TRBJ1-1, the V gene TRBV4-2, with 7 bases lining up with TRBD1. V dropped 1 base and J dropped 1; count of bases not matched to a gene: 3. CDR3 size: 15 residues. Germline V gene data show CDR1 as LGHNA and CDR2 as YNFKEQ. The chain's CDR3 is CASSQGGQSNTEAFF. For the CDR3, the DNA is TGTGCCAGCAGCCAAGGGGGACAGTCGAACACTGAAGCTTTCTTT.

J is TRBJ2-7 and V is TRBV3-1 (or the pseudogene TRBV3-2), with 7 bases aligning to TRBD1. Germline CDR1 LGHDT, CDR2 YNNKEL (reference sequence). V lost 1 base and J lost 3; bases outside the gene matches: 6. The CDR3 is 15 amino acids. The CDR3 sequence: CASSQGRTGHYEQYF. CDR3 DNA sequence: TGTGCCAGCAGCCAAGGCAGGACAGGACACTACGAGCAGTACTTC.

The rearrangement links TRBV7-6 to TRBJ1-5; unclear D gene. Germline loops: CDR1 SGHVS, CDR2 FNYEAQ. V was cut by 1 base and J by 0 bases, with 7 bases left in between. The CDR3 consists of 15 residues. The CDR3 nucleotides are TGTGCCAGCAGCTTAGACCCCTATAGCAATCAGCCCCAGCATTTT. Encoded protein: CASSLDPYSNQPQHF.

The chain combines TRBV7-9 with TRBJ1-2; 7 bases match TRBD1. Germline lookup yields CDR1 SEHNR and CDR2 FQNEAQ (reference sequence). V was pared by 1 base and J by 6 bases, with 11 bases of the junction left unmatched. This CDR3 contains 16 residues. The CDR3 region is CASSLEGAARKNGYTF. The CDR3 DNA sequence: TGTGCCAGCAGCTTAGAGGGGGCGGCCCGAAAGAATGGCTACACCTTC.

This chain connects TRBV5-4 to TRBJ2-3, with 8 bases that match TRBD1. The V gene end was trimmed by 1 base and the J gene end by 8 bases; junction bases not matched to a gene: 12. CDR1 and CDR2 (germline): SGHNT, YYREEE (reference sequence). The length of the CDR3 is 16 residues. The CDR3 bases are TGTGCCAGCAGCTTGTCCTCCGGGACAGGCAAACGTACGCAGTATTTT. Protein: CASSLSSGTGKRTQYF.

This clone is a singleton in its sample. The chain employs TRBV2 and TRBJ2-7; D ambiguous. Trimming removed 5 bases from V and 4 bases from J, with 6 bases in between. The CDR3 contains 11 residues. Germline-derived CDR1 and CDR2 are SNHLY and FYNNEI. The CDR3 protein is CASSYKYEQYF. CDR3 coding DNA: TGTGCCAGCAGTTACAAGTACGAGCAGTACTTC. Variable domain in full (rest from reference TRBV2 and TRBJ2-7): EPEVTQTPSHQVTQMGQEVILRCVPISNHLYFYWYRQILGQKVEFLVSFYNNEISEKSEIFDDQFSVERPDGSNFTLKIRSTKLEDSAMYFCASSYKYEQYFGPGTRLTVT.

The sample holds one count of this clone. The chain recombines TRBV25-1 with TRBJ2-5, with a possible D match to TRBD2 (5 bases). The germline CDR1 and CDR2 sequences are MGHDK and SYGVNS. The V and J ends lost 6 bases and 0 bases respectively, with 20 bases between them. There are 17 residues in the CDR3. The CDR3 nucleotides are TGTGCCAGCAGGCCTACTCGGGATTATAAGCACCAAGAGACCCAGTACTTC. This encodes CASRPTRDYKHQETQYF.

The chain couples TRBV27 to TRBJ1-2; D call uncertain. The CDR3 is made up of 13 amino acids. Germline V gene sequence: CDR1 MNHEY, CDR2 SMNVEV (reference sequence). The V gene lost 3 bases and the J gene lost 2 bases, with 7 bases spanning the gap. The CDR3, as DNA: TGTGCCAGCAGTTTGGCGGAGAACTATGGCTACACCTTC. It is translated as CASSLAENYGYTF.

The rearrangement uses TRBV5-1 and TRBJ1-2, with TRBD1 identical over 10 bases. Trimming cost V 4 bases and J 3 bases; bases outside gene matches: 9. The CDR3 spans 16 residues. CDR1 is SGHRS, CDR2 YFSETQ, per germline. The CDR3 loop is CASSPTGTGVDYGYTF. The CDR3 DNA reads TGCGCCAGCAGCCCCACCGGGACAGGGGTCGACTATGGCTACACCTTC.

This clone occurred once. V gene TRBV9 combines with J gene TRBJ2-1, with 13 bases identical to TRBD2. Germline loops: CDR1 SGDLS, CDR2 YYNGEE. After removal of 2 bases from V and 10 bases from J, the junction contained 15 bases not matched to a gene. The CDR3 is 18 amino acids. CDR3 sequence: CASSVGTSGESKGREQFF. CDR3 nucleotide sequence: TGTGCCAGCAGCGTCGGGACTAGCGGGGAGAGTAAGGGAAGGGAGCAGTTCTTC. The whole variable domain, remainder taken from reference TRBV9 and TRBJ2-1, is DSGVTQTPKHLITATGQRVTLRCSPRSGDLSVYWYQQSLDQGLQFLIQYYNGEERAKGNILERFSAQQFPDLHSELNLSSLELGDSALYFCASSVGTSGESKGREQFFGPGTRLTVL.

The genes are TRBV20-1 and TRBJ1-5, with D uncertain. The CDR3 covers 14 residues. From germline, CDR1 is DFQATT and CDR2 SNEGSKA (reference sequence). V gave up 3 bases and J gave up 1 base, with 10 bases separating them. The CDR3: CSASGRLSNQPQHF. CDR3 bases: TGCAGTGCTAGTGGCAGGTTAAGCAATCAGCCCCAGCATTTT.

Comment on this clone: The sample holds other DNA sequences that translate to the same CDR3. The chain links TRBV6-5 to TRBJ2-5; tentative D call: TRBD2 (6 bases). CDR1 and CDR2 (germline): MNHEY, SVGAGI. The germline V and J ends were trimmed by 6 bases and 2 bases, with 10 bases remaining between them. The length of the CDR3 is 13 residues. CDR3 in DNA: TGTGCCAGCAGCAGGGACTTACAAGAGACCCAGTACTTC. It specifies CASSRDLQETQYF.

The V gene is TRBV27, the J gene TRBJ1-2; D is ambiguous. This CDR3 spans 15 amino acids. Trimming removed 6 bases from V and 4 bases from J, with 18 bases in between. Germline V lookup: CDR1 MNHEY, CDR2 SMNVEV (reference sequence). CDR3 DNA: TGTGCCAGCAGCTTTGATAGACGGGGAATCTATGGCTACACCTTC. Translation gives CASSFDRRGIYGYTF.